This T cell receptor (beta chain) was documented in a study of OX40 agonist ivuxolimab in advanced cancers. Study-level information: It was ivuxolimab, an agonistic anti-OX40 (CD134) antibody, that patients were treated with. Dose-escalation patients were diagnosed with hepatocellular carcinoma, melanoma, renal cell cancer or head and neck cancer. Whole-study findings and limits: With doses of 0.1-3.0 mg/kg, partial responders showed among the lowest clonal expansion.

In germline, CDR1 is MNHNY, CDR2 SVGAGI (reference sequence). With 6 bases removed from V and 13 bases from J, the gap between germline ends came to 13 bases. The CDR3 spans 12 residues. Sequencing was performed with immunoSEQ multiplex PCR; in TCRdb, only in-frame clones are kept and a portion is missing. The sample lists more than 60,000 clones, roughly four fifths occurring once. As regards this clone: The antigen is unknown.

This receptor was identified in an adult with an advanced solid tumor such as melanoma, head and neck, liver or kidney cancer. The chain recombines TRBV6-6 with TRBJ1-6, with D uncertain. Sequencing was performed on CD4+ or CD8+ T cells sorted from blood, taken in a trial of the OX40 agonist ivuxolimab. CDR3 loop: CASRNRDGPLHF. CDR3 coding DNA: TGTGCCAGCAGGAACCGAGACGGGCCCCTCCACTTT.